This entry lists 24 T cell receptor beta chains sequenced from one sample in a study of shared clonotypes between healthy human individuals. The table came from immunoSEQ multiplex PCR; TCRdb's copy has only in-frame clones and leaves some out. The table shows millions of clones, with more than 90% occurring only once. Input material: naive CD4+ T cells sorted from blood. Described subset: CD45RA+ positively selected. These receptor sequences come from a man between 18 and 29 years old in good health.

The genes are TRBV15 and TRBJ2-1; D is undetermined. The germline gives CDR1 LNHNV, CDR2 YYDKDF (reference sequence). The CDR3 contains 13 residues. Trimming cost V 6 bases and J 8 bases, with 14 bases left between them. In DNA, the CDR3 is TGTGCCACCAGAAAACTTAGCTTTGATGAGCAGTTCTTC. Protein product: CATRKLSFDEQFF.

This chain links TRBV10-3 with TRBJ2-5; D possibly matches TRBD1 or TRBD2 (6 bases each). The V gene lost 9 bases and the J gene lost 2 bases, with 13 bases spanning the gap. CDR1 ENHRY and CDR2 SYGVKD come from the germline V gene. This CDR3 is 13 amino acids long. Here the CDR3 DNA reads TGTGCCATAGGGGAAGGGGGGCAAGAGACCCAGTACTTC. Amino acids: CAIGEGGQETQYF.

In its sample, this clone was seen a few times. Within the sample, other DNA sequences also encode this same CDR3. The chain is built from TRBV5-1 and TRBJ2-1; 7 nucleotides line up with TRBD1. Losses at the gene ends were 0 bases for V and 1 base for J; bases not matched to a gene: 1. The CDR3 contains 15 residues. CDR1 is SGHRS and CDR2 is YFSETQ in the germline V gene. The CDR3 spells CASSLGGQSYNEQFF. In DNA form, the CDR3 reads TGCGCCAGCAGCTTGGGGGGACAGTCCTACAATGAGCAGTTCTTC.

This clone was recorded a few times. The sample holds other DNA sequences that translate to the same CDR3. The chain carries TRBV30 and TRBJ1-5; TRBD1 agrees at 9 bases. V shed 3 bases and J 4 bases; nucleotides not matched to a gene: 4. CDR1 GTSNPN and CDR2 SVGIG come from the germline V gene (reference sequence). The CDR3 runs to 14 residues. CDR3 DNA: TGTGCCTGGAGCGCTGGGACAGGGAATCAGCCCCAGCATTTT. Its translation is CAWSAGTGNQPQHF.

The CDR3 DNA sequence: TGTGCCAGCAGCCCCCAGACCCAGGGTGGCTACACCTTC. It encodes CASSPQTQGGYTF. This chain links TRBV7-2 with TRBJ1-2, with D perhaps matching TRBD1 (5 bases). This CDR3 contains 13 residues. V lost 5 bases and J 7 bases, leaving 14 bases between the germline ends. Germline V gives CDR1 SGHTA, CDR2 FQGNSA.

This chain links TRBV6-5 with TRBJ2-5; 7 nucleotides align to TRBD2. Per germline, CDR1 MNHEY and CDR2 SVGAGI. This CDR3 is built from 14 residues. After removal of 6 bases from V and 3 bases from J, the junction contained 7 bases not matched to a gene. Here the CDR3 reads CASRRQGGKETQYF. The CDR3 DNA sequence: TGTGCCAGCAGACGTCAGGGAGGGAAAGAGACCCAGTACTTC.

This clone was observed a few times. Other DNA sequences in this specimen translate into the identical CDR3. The V and J genes are TRBV29-1 and TRBJ2-2, with D unclear. The germline V and J ends were trimmed by 2 bases and 3 bases, with 4 bases remaining between them. The CDR3 runs 12 residues. Germline values: CDR1 SQVTM, CDR2 ANQGSEA. CDR3 DNA: TGCAGCGTTGAAACTGACACCGGGGAGCTGTTTTTT. Protein sequence: CSVETDTGELFF.

V usage is TRBV7-5 and J usage is TRBJ2-4; TRBD2 reflects the table's D call only, with no check against the DNA. TRBV7-5 counts as a pseudogene. The CDR3 spans 18 residues. The CDR3 sequence: CARSLAVGPGGVKNIQYF. In DNA form, the CDR3 reads TGTGCCAGAAGCTTAGCCGTCGGCCCCGGGGGGGTGAAAAACATTCAGTACTTC.

V is TRBV4-1 and J is TRBJ1-1; possibly TRBD1 for D (5 bases). The CDR3 has 14 residues. Germline-derived CDR1 and CDR2 are MGHRA and YSYEKL. Trimming removed 1 base at V and 3 bases at J, with 9 bases between. CDR3: CASSQGDRDTEAFF. CDR3 coding DNA: TGCGCCAGCAGCCAAGGCGACAGAGACACTGAAGCTTTCTTT.

The V call is TRBV28, the J call TRBJ1-6, with D maybe TRBD1 (5 bases). This CDR3 has 14 residues. Germline V CDR1 and CDR2: MDHEN, SYDVKM. V shed 3 bases and J shed 7 bases, with 10 bases lying between them. The CDR3 spells CASSFSQGNSPLHF. The CDR3 bases are TGTGCCAGCAGTTTTTCGCAGGGCAATTCACCCCTCCACTTT.

The chain joins TRBV18 to TRBJ2-4; TRBD2 aligns across 13 bases. Germline V gene data show CDR1 as KGHSH and CDR2 as LQKENI. J lost 0 bases, V lost 3 bases, and 2 bases had no gene match. The CDR3 is 17 amino acids. CDR3 in DNA: TGTGCCAGCTCACCGGGACTAGCGGGGATAGCCAAAAACATTCAGTACTTC. Translated, it gives CASSPGLAGIAKNIQYF. The full variable domain, with the rest looked up from reference TRBV18 and TRBJ2-4, is NAGVMQNPRHLVRRRGQEARLRCSPMKGHSHVYWYRQLPEEGLKFMVYLQKENIIDESGMPKERFSAEFPKEGPSILRIQQVVRGDSAAYFCASSPGLAGIAKNIQYFGAGTRLSVL.

V gene TRBV5-1 combines with J gene TRBJ1-4; D is perhaps TRBD1 (5 bases). The V end lost 4 bases, the J end lost 4 bases, and 14 bases lay between the germline ends. From germline, CDR1 is SGHRS and CDR2 YFSETQ. The CDR3 has 15 residues. The CDR3 bases are TGCGCCAGCAGCCGTGGGGCAGCAGTTAATGAAAAACTGTTTTTT. Protein sequence: CASSRGAAVNEKLFF.

The table lists this clone with a count of one. V gene TRBV7-9 combines with J gene TRBJ2-1; tentative D call: TRBD2 (5 bases). CDR1 SEHNR and CDR2 FQNEAQ come from the germline V gene (reference sequence). CDR3 size: 12 residues. V lost 2 bases and J 7 bases, leaving 6 bases between the germline ends. CDR3 residues: CASSLRENEQFF. Written as DNA, the CDR3 is TGTGCCAGCAGCTTAAGGGAGAATGAGCAGTTCTTC.

The V gene is TRBV5-1, the J gene TRBJ2-7; 7 bases agree with TRBD1. Looked up from germline, CDR1 is SGHRS and CDR2 is YFSETQ. The CDR3 covers 11 residues. V shed 4 bases, J shed 11 bases, and the junction held 6 bases outside the gene matches. The CDR3, as DNA: TGCGCCAGCAGCCAGCGACAGGGTAAGTACTTC. Protein product: CASSQRQGKYF. Full variable domain (rest looked up from reference TRBV5-1 and TRBJ2-7): KAGVTQTPRYLIKTRGQQVTLSCSPISGHRSVSWYQQTPGQGLQFLFEYFSETQRNKGNFPGRFSGRQFSNSRSEMNVSTLELGDSALYLCASSQRQGKYFGPGTRLTVT.

The V call is TRBV30, the J call TRBJ2-1; the D call may be TRBD1 or TRBD2 (5 bases each). The germline gives CDR1 GTSNPN, CDR2 SVGIG (reference sequence). Trimming removed 5 bases from V and 7 bases from J, with 18 bases in between. The CDR3 covers 14 residues. CDR3 protein: CAWGAGGRGNEQFF. CDR3 nucleotide sequence: TGTGCCTGGGGGGCGGGCGGACGGGGAAATGAGCAGTTCTTC.

The chain is built from TRBV6-5 and TRBJ2-2; D is possibly TRBD2 (5 bases). The germline gives CDR1 MNHEY, CDR2 SVGAGI. V was pared by 4 bases and J by 3 bases, with 9 bases between. CDR3 length: 14 residues. This CDR3 is CASSSGGYTGELFF. The CDR3 DNA reads TGTGCCAGCAGTTCGGGCGGGTACACCGGGGAGCTGTTTTTT.

The V and J genes are TRBV6-1 and TRBJ1-1; D is unclear. There are 16 residues in the CDR3. V was pared by 1 base and J by 5 bases, with 17 bases between. Germline lookup yields CDR1 MNHNS and CDR2 SASEGT. Here the CDR3 reads CASSEGVGIGRTEAFF. The CDR3 DNA reads TGTGCCAGCAGTGAAGGGGTAGGGATCGGTCGGACTGAAGCTTTCTTT.

The gene calls are TRBV4-2 and TRBJ1-6; 9 nucleotides line up with TRBD1. This CDR3 spans 16 amino acids. Germline V gene data show CDR1 as LGHNA and CDR2 as YNFKEQ. J was trimmed by 7 bases and V by 0 bases; bases with no gene match: 4. The CDR3 coding sequence is TGTGCCAGCAGCCAAGATTCGGGACAGGGCAATTCACCCCTCCACTTT. It is translated as CASSQDSGQGNSPLHF.

The chain couples TRBV6-1 to TRBJ1-3; no reliable D call. The CDR3 has 13 residues. V lost 2 bases to trimming and J lost 6 bases, with 8 bases between them. The germline V gene encodes CDR1 MNHNS and CDR2 SASEGT. The CDR3 DNA is TGTGCCAGCAGTGAATCGTGGGCAAACACCATATATTTT. Amino acids: CASSESWANTIYF.

J is TRBJ2-7 and V is TRBV19; tentatively, D is TRBD1 (6 bases). V was clipped by 4 bases and J by 5 bases, with 21 bases between them. Germline V CDR1 and CDR2: LNHDA, SQIVND (reference sequence). CDR3 length equals 16 residues. The CDR3 sequence is CASSKTDRTLGHEQYF. The CDR3, as DNA: TGTGCCAGTAGTAAAACCGACAGGACGTTGGGCCACGAGCAGTACTTC.

V and J are TRBV27 and TRBJ2-1; 7 nucleotides line up with TRBD2. The CDR3 contains 15 residues. Germline V gives CDR1 MNHEY, CDR2 SMNVEV (reference sequence). Trimming took 5 bases from V and 2 from J; bases not matched to a gene: 6. The CDR3 nucleotides are TGTGCCAGCAGTCGCGGGAGTAACCCCTACAATGAGCAGTTCTTC. Protein product: CASSRGSNPYNEQFF.

The chain links TRBV5-4 to TRBJ1-6, with TRBD1 matching 7 bases. The germline CDR1 and CDR2 sequences are SGHNT and YYREEE (reference sequence). CDR3 length: 15 residues. The V and J ends lost 0 bases and 10 bases, in that order; junction bases with no gene match: 7. The CDR3: CASSLATGVESPLHF. The CDR3 DNA reads TGTGCCAGCAGCTTGGCAACAGGGGTAGAGTCACCCCTCCACTTT.

The chain carries TRBV2 and TRBJ2-5; 10 positions agree with TRBD2. The J segment lost 5 bases and the V segment lost 6 bases, leaving 6 bases of the junction unmatched. CDR3 length: 14 residues. Germline V gene sequence: CDR1 SNHLY, CDR2 FYNNEI. The CDR3 region has the DNA TGTGCCAGCAGACTAGCGGGAATCTGGGAGACCCAGTACTTC. This sequence encodes CASRLAGIWETQYF.

This clone was picked up one time. V gene TRBV11-3 combines with J gene TRBJ1-1; D may be TRBD1 (5 bases). The CDR3 has 13 amino acids. Germline assignment: CDR1 SGHNT and CDR2 YENEEA. Trimming cost V 0 bases and J 6 bases, with 8 bases left between them. The DNA of the CDR3 is TGTGCCAGCAGCTTAGAAGGGGCGGCTGAAGCTTTCTTT. Protein sequence: CASSLEGAAEAFF. Complete variable domain (other parts from reference TRBV11-3 and TRBJ1-1): EAGVVQSPRYKIIEKKQPVAFWCNPISGHNTLYWYLQNLGQGPELLIRYENEEAVDDSQLPKDRFSAERLKGVDSTLKIQPAELGDSAVYLCASSLEGAAEAFFGQGTRLTVV.